These 25 T cell receptor beta chains were sequenced from one sample in a study of blood T cell repertoires in COVID-19. Libraries were prepared by immunoSEQ multiplex PCR; TCRdb keeps only in-frame clonotypes and omits some of them. The data hold about 360,000 clones, with around 87% observed a single time. Sequenced material: PBMCs or T cells enriched from blood (not recorded which). The receptors originated from a man younger than 40 who had recovered from COVID-19.

The chain uses TRBV15 and TRBJ1-1, with D possibly matching TRBD1 (5 bases). CDR1 and CDR2 (germline): LNHNV, YYDKDF (reference sequence). The V end lost 1 base, the J end lost 5 bases, and 11 bases lay between the germline ends. CDR3 size: 14 residues. CDR3 protein: CATSRVRGTTEAFF. The DNA for the CDR3 is TGTGCCACCAGCAGAGTTCGGGGGACGACTGAAGCTTTCTTT.

The CDR3 DNA reads as TGTGCCAGCAGCTCCCTATCCGGGACTCCGACGGAAAAACTGTTTTTT. Residues: CASSSLSGTPTEKLFF. V and J are TRBV7-9 and TRBJ1-4; possibly TRBD1 for D (5 bases). V shed 4 bases and J shed 8 bases, with 20 bases lying between them. The germline V gene has CDR1 SEHNR and CDR2 FQNEAQ (reference sequence). CDR3 length: 16 amino acids.

The rearrangement uses TRBV7-9 and TRBJ2-1; a weak D match, TRBD1 (5 bases). The CDR3 covers 11 residues. Germline V lookup: CDR1 SEHNR, CDR2 FQNEAQ (reference sequence). Deletions cut 5 bases from V and 7 bases from J, with 6 bases between. CDR3 in DNA: TGTGCCAGCAGCGACAGAAATGAGCAGTTCTTC. This gives the protein CASSDRNEQFF.

J is TRBJ2-3 and V is TRBV11-3; 9 bases fit TRBD2. Germline CDR1 reads SGHNT; CDR2 reads YENEEA. V lost 5 bases, J lost 0 bases, and 3 bases stayed unmatched. The CDR3 is 15 amino acids. CDR3 DNA: TGTGCCAGCAGCCTTAGCGGGGGAAGCACAGATACGCAGTATTTT. It encodes CASSLSGGSTDTQYF.

The J gene is TRBJ1-1, the V gene TRBV10-3, with TRBD1 identical over 7 bases. V was clipped by 6 bases and J by 6 bases; unmatched bases: 10. The CDR3 is 14 residues long. Germline CDR1 reads ENHRY; CDR2 reads SYGVKD. The CDR3 bases are TGTGCCATCAGACAACAGGGGACAGCGCCTGAAGCTTTCTTT. Residues: CAIRQQGTAPEAFF.

As regards this clone: Other DNA sequences from this sample encode an identical CDR3 as well. For the CDR3, the DNA is TGTGCCAGTAGCAGGGATCGGAATCAGCCCCAGCATTTT. It is translated as CASSRDRNQPQHF. This sequence joins TRBV19 and TRBJ1-5; D is perhaps TRBD1 (5 bases). The CDR3 covers 13 residues. The germline V and J ends were trimmed by 6 bases and 4 bases, with 10 bases remaining between them. Germline lookup yields CDR1 LNHDA and CDR2 SQIVND (reference sequence). The entire variable domain, with the rest obtained from reference TRBV19 and TRBJ1-5, is as follows: DGGITQSPKYLFRKEGQNVTLSCEQNLNHDAMYWYRQDPGQGLRLIYYSQIVNDFQKGDIAEGYSVSREKKESFPLTVTSAQKNPTAFYLCASSRDRNQPQHFGDGTRLSIL.

J is TRBJ2-7 and V is TRBV6-5, with TRBD1 matching 9 bases. With V trimmed by 6 bases and J by 1 base, 7 bases remained unmatched. Germline V gene sequence: CDR1 MNHEY, CDR2 SVGAGI. This CDR3 is built from 15 residues. The CDR3 sequence is CASRAGTGNSYEQYF. CDR3 nucleotide sequence: TGTGCCAGCAGAGCTGGGACAGGGAATTCCTACGAGCAGTACTTC.

Only one count was recorded for this clone. The genes are TRBV27 and TRBJ2-7; maybe TRBD2 (5 bases). Germline V gene lookup returns CDR1 MNHEY and CDR2 SMNVEV (reference sequence). V lost 4 bases, J lost 2 bases, and 9 bases lay in between. There are 13 residues in the CDR3. The CDR3 protein is CASSSSGPYEQYF. For the CDR3, the DNA is TGTGCCAGCAGTTCCAGCGGACCCTACGAGCAGTACTTC.

The chain carries TRBV30 and TRBJ1-1; possible D gene TRBD1, 6 bases. From germline, CDR1 is GTSNPN and CDR2 SVGIG (reference sequence). V lost 8 bases, J lost 2 bases, and 12 bases lay in between. There are 12 residues in the CDR3. The DNA of the CDR3 is TGTGCCAGAGGACAGCCCAACACTGAAGCTTTCTTT. This codes for CARGQPNTEAFF.

This rearrangement joins TRBV19 to TRBJ1-3, with D possibly being TRBD1 (6 bases). V shed 9 bases and J shed 3 bases, with 21 bases lying between them. This CDR3 region has 16 residues. In germline, CDR1 is LNHDA, CDR2 SQIVND (reference sequence). CDR3 sequence (DNA): TGTGCCAGCAGGGCCACAGGGAGTCGGATTGGAAACACCATATATTTT. Protein: CASRATGSRIGNTIYF.

This sequence joins TRBV4-2 and TRBJ2-7; D is perhaps TRBD1 (5 bases). Germline CDR1 is LGHNA and CDR2 is YNFKEQ. The CDR3 spans 13 residues. The V gene lost 0 bases and the J gene lost 4 bases, with 7 bases spanning the gap. In DNA, the CDR3 is TGTGCCAGCAGCCAAGAGGGGCTATACGAGCAGTACTTC. Translating it yields CASSQEGLYEQYF.

The gene calls are TRBV11-1 and TRBJ1-1; no clear D gene. Between the trimmed V and J ends, which lost 3 bases and 4 bases, there was a span of 3 bases. CDR1 and CDR2 from the germline V gene are SGHAT and FQDESV (reference sequence). The CDR3 is 11 residues long. The chain's CDR3 is CASSFSTEAFF. The DNA for the CDR3 is TGTGCCAGCAGCTTTAGCACTGAAGCTTTCTTT. Combining the CDR3 with reference TRBV11-1 and TRBJ1-1 gives the whole variable domain EAEVAQSPRYKITEKSQAVAFWCDPISGHATLYWYRQILGQGPELLVQFQDESVVDDSQLPKDRFSAERLKGVDSTLKIQPAELGDSAMYLCASSFSTEAFFGQGTRLTVV.

The chain links TRBV5-1 to TRBJ2-7, with D perhaps TRBD1 (6 bases). This CDR3 has 12 residues. V shed 5 bases and J shed 4 bases, with 10 bases lying between them. Germline CDR1 SGHRS, CDR2 YFSETQ. The CDR3 sequence is CASSGTSYEQYF. The CDR3 DNA sequence: TGCGCCAGCAGTGGGACATCGTACGAGCAGTACTTC.

The chain combines TRBV27 with TRBJ1-6, with 8 bases identical to TRBD1. The J segment lost 8 bases and the V segment lost 3 bases, leaving 9 bases of the junction unmatched. CDR1 is MNHEY, CDR2 SMNVEV, per germline (reference sequence). The CDR3 has 16 residues. The CDR3 is CASSFRGQGTYSPLHF. CDR3 nucleotides: TGTGCCAGCAGTTTCCGTGGACAGGGCACTTATTCACCCCTCCACTTT.

The V gene is TRBV19, the J gene TRBJ1-6; 7 bases are shared with TRBD1. Losses at the gene ends were 5 bases for V and 5 bases for J; bases not matched to a gene: 3. The CDR3 loop spans 14 amino acids. Germline CDR1 reads LNHDA; CDR2 reads SQIVND (reference sequence). The chain's CDR3 is CASSPGQNNSPLHF. The CDR3 DNA reads as TGTGCCAGTAGTCCGGGACAGAATAATTCACCCCTCCACTTT.

As concerns this clone: Other DNA sequences within the sample encode an identical CDR3. The chain is built from TRBV7-2 and TRBJ2-7; D remains ambiguous. The CDR3 length is 13 residues. From germline, CDR1 is SGHTA and CDR2 FQGNSA. V lost 1 base, J lost 3 bases, and 7 bases lay in between. The CDR3, as DNA: TGTGCCAGCAGCTTAGTGGCAGGCTACGAGCAGTACTTC. Its protein product is CASSLVAGYEQYF.

The rearrangement uses TRBV10-3 and TRBJ1-4, with D hard to call. Trimming removed 2 bases from V and 5 bases from J, with 9 bases in between. The germline CDR1 and CDR2 sequences are ENHRY and SYGVKD. The CDR3 is 14 residues long. The CDR3 region is CAISERQANEKLFF. CDR3 bases: TGTGCCATCAGTGAGAGACAAGCCAATGAAAAACTGTTTTTT.

The chain has TRBV14 and TRBJ2-4, with 10 bases matching TRBD1. CDR1 and CDR2 from the germline V gene are SGHDN and FVKESK. The CDR3 runs 16 residues. V shed 4 bases and J 2 bases; nucleotides not matched to a gene: 5. The DNA for the CDR3 is TGTGCCAGCAGCCCTAGACAGGGGGCATCCAAAAACATTCAGTACTTC. Translation: CASSPRQGASKNIQYF.

The rearrangement uses TRBV10-3 and TRBJ1-1, with D unresolved. Germline V CDR1 and CDR2: ENHRY, SYGVKD. The CDR3 spans 15 residues. The ends were cut back, 6 bases at V and 5 bases at J, with 19 bases in the middle. As DNA, the CDR3 is TGTGCCATCAGCGACTCCCCCGCGTCAAGGACTGAAGCTTTCTTT. Translation: CAISDSPASRTEAFF.

As regards this clone: One junction end does not reproduce the germline sequence, and a read error may be involved. The CDR3 DNA reads as TGTGCCAGCTGTGAAGGCTATAATGAAAAACTGTTTTTT. Translated: CASCEGYNEKLFF. The genes are TRBV6-1 and TRBJ1-4; D is unclear. The CDR3 sequence is 13 residues long. CDR1 MNHNS and CDR2 SASEGT come from the germline V gene.

This chain uses TRBV9 with TRBJ1-4, with D tentatively TRBD1 (5 bases). Germline V CDR1 and CDR2: SGDLS, YYNGEE. V dropped 0 bases and J dropped 4 bases, with 10 bases sitting between them. CDR3 length equals 15 residues. In DNA form, the CDR3 reads TGTGCCAGCAGCGTAGCGAAGGGGTTTAATGAAAAACTGTTTTTT. Translated, it gives CASSVAKGFNEKLFF.

The chain is built from TRBV10-3 and TRBJ2-1, with no clear D. Germline lookup yields CDR1 ENHRY and CDR2 SYGVKD. Deletions cut 3 bases from V and 0 bases from J, with 15 bases between. CDR3 length equals 17 residues. The CDR3 bases are TGTGCCATCAGTGAATACCAAGTTGCGGACTCCTACAATGAGCAGTTCTTC. Its translation: CAISEYQVADSYNEQFF.

CDR3 in amino acids: CASSFTPPWKDSKKPQHF. The CDR3 nucleotides are TGCGCCAGCAGCTTTACTCCCCCCTGGAAAGACAGTAAGAAGCCCCAGCATTTT. This chain links TRBV5-1 with TRBJ1-5, with TRBD1 as a possible D gene (5 bases). V shed 2 bases and J shed 8 bases, with 26 bases lying between them. The CDR3 is 18 residues long. The germline V gene has CDR1 SGHRS and CDR2 YFSETQ.

This clone has just one count. The CDR3 DNA reads as TGTGCCAGCAGTGAGACGGGGGGGCACACCGGGGAGCTGTTTTTT. Translated: CASSETGGHTGELFF. V usage is TRBV9 and J usage is TRBJ2-2; 8 bases agree with TRBD2. Per the germline V gene, CDR1 is SGDLS and CDR2 is YYNGEE. Trimming took 5 bases from V and 3 from J; bases not matched to a gene: 6. The CDR3 is 15 residues long. The whole variable domain, remainder taken from reference TRBV9 and TRBJ2-2, is DSGVTQTPKHLITATGQRVTLRCSPRSGDLSVYWYQQSLDQGLQFLIQYYNGEERAKGNILERFSAQQFPDLHSELNLSSLELGDSALYFCASSETGGHTGELFFGEGSRLTVL.

The CDR3 spells CASSEQGGFEKLFF. The CDR3 DNA is TGTGCCAGCAGTGAACAGGGAGGGTTTGAAAAACTGTTTTTT. The J gene is TRBJ1-4, the V gene TRBV6-1, with a possible D match to TRBD1 (5 bases). V was clipped by 2 bases and J by 7 bases, with 11 bases between them. The CDR3 runs 14 residues. Germline V lookup: CDR1 MNHNS, CDR2 SASEGT.